This T cell receptor (beta chain) was recorded in a study of vaccination and CD4 T cells after COVID-19 (dated 2022 in TCRdb). In terms of the full investigation: Convalescent patients had a positive SARS-CoV-2 result on nasal swab PCR, and of these patients, several had mild disease and one had severe disease. Control cultures used a CEFX viral epitope pool as positive control, an HIV-1 Nef peptide pool as negative control, or no peptide. Post-vaccine blood samples were taken a median of roughly 75 days after the second vaccine dose, with a range of about 13 to 250 days. For stimulating the cultures, overlapping spike peptide pools were used, derived from SARS-CoV-2 as well as from the common cold coronaviruses HCoV-NL63, HCoV-OC43 and HCoV-229E. The convalescent cohort included six males and four females, with two Hispanic individuals, seven Caucasians, two Asians and one multiracial person. Each participant got two doses of either the Pfizer-BioNTech BNT162b2 vaccine (n=8) or the Moderna mRNA-1273 vaccine (n=2). The spike-specific CD4+ TCR repertoire was compared before and after mRNA vaccination in 10 to 11 COVID-19 convalescent patients and a handful of infection-naive healthy vaccine recipients. Post-COVID blood samples from convalescent patients were collected a median of roughly 100 days after diagnosis, with a range of 35 to 161 days. Broad study findings and their caveats: Relatively few convalescent patients were included in the study, and early timepoints after natural infection were not analyzed. The median count of SARS-CoV-2-reactive clonotypes went up from around 20 after infection to some 38 after vaccination, although the change was not significant. Of the vaccine-specific clones in convalescent patients, 304 of 307, or nearly all, reacted only to SARS-CoV-2 spike and did not cross-react with common cold coronaviruses. In convalescent patients, a median around 84% of post-vaccine SARS-CoV-2-reactive clones were detected only after vaccination, and vaccine-specific priming was suggested by this finding.

As to this clonotype: Its antigen target is currently unknown. There are no base qualities to consult, and no much larger clone falls within one base.

Libraries were made using PCR. TCR sequencing of DNA from cultured CD4+ T cells used the Oncomine TCR Beta short-read assay at the Johns Hopkins FTIC core. Genomic DNA was extracted from the cultured CD4+ T cells with the QIAamp micro DNA kit. Oncomine TCR Beta libraries made from cultured CD4+ T cells were pooled using unique dual indexes and sequenced on an Illumina iSeq 100. The original methods were these. Non-productive sequences were removed, and CDR3s not starting with C, not ending with F or W, or shorter than 7 amino acids were discarded. Antigen-specific clonotypes were identified using the MANAFEST web application through comparison of peptide-stimulated wells with reference and other culture wells. To be called positive, a clone needed an FDR below 0.05, an odds ratio above 5, and a productive frequency above 0.1% in at least two of three replicate wells. A clonotype was classed as cross-reactive if the clonotype showed significant expansion both in SARS-CoV-2 spike wells and in at least one common cold coronavirus spike condition. Similarity between CDR3 sequences was evaluated in R version 3.6.1 using Levenshtein distances (stringdist) and unrooted phylogenetic trees (ape). The public reads were reanalyzed by TCRdb: fastp trimming at Q25, MiXCR alignment, in-frame beta chains only. Each record represents a unique CDR3 protein, reported with the most common genes and DNA among its rows. V and J calls and clone size were set by TCRdb, not the authors. Present in this sample are approximately 7,900 distinct CDR3 sequences, 20% to 25% of which were seen just once. In total, the top ten clones hold around a fifth of the sample.

The treatment or condition label for this specimen denotes: roughly 11-day PBMC culture with coronavirus spike peptide pools or control peptides (ViraFEST assay). The ViraFEST assay, used in the study, expanded antigen-specific T cells with peptide pools and then identified the expanded clonotypes through TCR sequencing. The convalescent patients' positive SARS-CoV-2 PCR tests were from March to December 2020, which was before the Alpha, Beta and Delta variants emerged in the United States. Each well held around 1.9 million PBMCs cultured with around 10 ug/ml peptide pools in IMDM containing roughly 4.7% human AB serum and approximately 10 IU/ml IL-2. On days 3 and 7, half of the culture medium was replaced with fresh IL-2-containing medium. CD4+ T cells were isolated after around 11 days of culture through negative selection using the EasySep CD4+ T cell isolation kit. PBMCs were separated from whole blood using Ficoll-Paque Plus gradient centrifugation and then either used fresh or cryopreserved at -140C. Each culture condition was generally run in triplicate wells.

Sequencing used CD4+ T cells from blood, cultured in vitro, obtained after SARS-CoV-2 vaccination. This TCR was sampled from a human donor who had recovered from COVID-19.

The CDR3 sequence is CASSGQKSSYEQYF. The sequence in DNA is TGCGCCAGCAGTGGACAGAAGAGCTCCTACGAGCAGTACTTC. Here the chain combines TRBV5-1 and TRBJ2-7; possibly the D gene is TRBD1, per 6 matching bases. The germline V gene provides CDR1 SGHRS and CDR2 YFSETQ. Including the terminal cysteine and phenylalanine, the CDR3 comprises 14 residues. The CDR3 DNA has 42 bases and is translated from base 1. At the junction V is shortened by 5 bases and J by 0 bases, with 12 bases in between.